Below, 14 T cell receptor beta chains from the same sample are listed, as sequenced in a study of regulatory T cells in long-lasting Graves disease. Arm-PCR of CDR3 regions and iRepertoire HTBI primers were used to build TCR beta libraries. TCRdb re-analysed the multiplex PCR reads in MiXCR, keeping a single row per CDR3 protein. The table lists 400,000 to 600,000 distinct CDR3 sequences, about 22% of them singletons. The time point denotes: persistent/refractory GD, antithyroid drugs over 5 years with positive TRAb. PBMC RNA served as the TCR library source. Sequences were derived from peripheral blood mononuclear cells (PBMCs), sampled when the disease was refractory, from a patient treated with antithyroid drugs. Receptor source: a female donor with Graves disease.

This clonotype was seen ten or more times. This chain connects TRBV2 to TRBJ1-1; possibly TRBD1 for D (5 bases). The V end was cut by 2 bases, the J end by 4 bases, with 11 bases between. Germline lookup yields CDR1 SNHLY and CDR2 FYNNEI. The CDR3 extends over 14 amino acids. In DNA form, the CDR3 reads TGTGCCAGCAGTGAACAGGGTCTGAGCACTGAAGCTTTCTTT. This gives the protein CASSEQGLSTEAFF.

This clonotype was counted at least ten times. This sequence joins TRBV27 and TRBJ1-4, with TRBD1 identical over 9 bases. Germline-derived CDR1 and CDR2 are MNHEY and SMNVEV (reference sequence). V trimming: 5 bases; J trimming: 7 bases; junction bases outside the gene matches: 11. CDR3 length: 16 residues. CDR3 in DNA: TGTGCCAGCAGTCAGAATCCGGGACAGGGCATTGAAAAACTGTTTTTT. Protein product: CASSQNPGQGIEKLFF.

The J gene is TRBJ2-7, the V gene TRBV13, with D perhaps being TRBD1 or TRBD2 (6 bases each). Trimming removed 1 base at V and 5 bases at J, with 18 bases between. Germline V lookup: CDR1 PRHDT, CDR2 FYEKMQ (reference sequence). This CDR3 region has 16 residues. CDR3 coding DNA: TGTGCCAGCAGCTTAGAGGGGTACGGGGGCTTCGACGAGCAGTACTTC. This sequence encodes CASSLEGYGGFDEQYF.

The chain combines TRBV7-2 with TRBJ2-7; 11 nucleotides agree with TRBD1. Germline values: CDR1 SGHTA, CDR2 FQGNSA. Germline trimming cut 5 bases from V and 0 bases from J; bases unmatched to any gene: 6. The length of the CDR3 is 16 residues. This CDR3 reads CASSQTGQGVSYEQYF. The DNA for the CDR3 is TGTGCCAGCAGCCAAACGGGACAGGGGGTCTCCTACGAGCAGTACTTC.

This clonotype was found many times. The rearrangement links TRBV6-2 or TRBV6-3 to TRBJ1-5; 10 nucleotides align to TRBD1. Trimming took 0 bases from V and 9 from J; bases not matched to a gene: 8. This CDR3 is 16 amino acids long. The germline CDR1 and CDR2 sequences are MNHEY and SVGEGT. The CDR3 is CASSYSGQGFIVPQHF. Here the CDR3 DNA reads TGTGCCAGCAGTTACTCGGGACAGGGGTTCATTGTGCCCCAGCATTTT.

With regard to this clonotype: A read error is possible here, since a much larger clone lies one base away. The chain links TRBV4-2 to TRBJ2-5, with D maybe TRBD2 (6 bases). Germline values: CDR1 LGHNA, CDR2 YNFKEQ. CDR3 length: 16 residues. CDR3: CASSQVGGPDQGTQYF. CDR3 DNA sequence: TGTGCCAGCAGCCAAGTGGGAGGACCGGACCAAGGGACCCAGTACTTC.

The CDR3 protein is CAGTTKGYEQYF. Written as DNA, the CDR3 is TGTGCCGGAACCACTAAGGGCTACGAGCAGTACTTC. The chain recombines TRBV30 with TRBJ2-7; D gene unclear. There are 12 residues in the CDR3. CDR1 GTSNPN and CDR2 SVGIG come from the germline V gene (reference sequence). V dropped 8 bases and J dropped 3 bases, with 14 bases sitting between them.

This clonotype was seen a handful of times. This chain joins TRBV7-6 and TRBJ1-4; 9 nucleotides match TRBD1. Germline-derived CDR1 and CDR2 are SGHVS and FNYEAQ. The CDR3 length is 20 residues. Trimming cost V 5 bases and J 10 bases; bases outside gene matches: 26. CDR3 in amino acids: CASSLPLSSGTGISEGKLFF. CDR3 bases: TGTGCCAGCAGCCTCCCACTCTCCTCCGGGACAGGGATCTCCGAAGGAAAACTGTTTTTT.

In its sample, this clonotype was seen many times. The chain uses TRBV11-2 and TRBJ2-5; D tentatively fits TRBD1 or TRBD2 (5 bases each). The CDR3 runs to 16 residues. The germline V gene encodes CDR1 SGHAT and CDR2 FQNNGV. V lost 3 bases and J lost 5, with 19 bases in between. This CDR3 is CASSFNPGRPEETQYF. CDR3 sequence (DNA): TGTGCCAGCAGCTTTAACCCGGGACGGCCGGAGGAGACCCAGTACTTC.

A few counts support this clonotype. This sequence joins TRBV19 and TRBJ1-3; D is ambiguous. The CDR3 length is 16 residues. From germline, CDR1 is LNHDA and CDR2 SQIVND (reference sequence). Trimming cost V 8 bases and J 2 bases, with 19 bases left between them. In DNA, the CDR3 is TGTGCCAGTGGCGTAGGAGGAATCCTCACTGGAAACACCATATATTTT. Translating it yields CASGVGGILTGNTIYF.

The chain joins TRBV7-2 to TRBJ2-7; D call uncertain. The germline V and J ends were trimmed by 0 bases and 6 bases, with 6 bases remaining between them. The CDR3 runs to 12 residues. CDR1 is SGHTA, CDR2 FQGNSA, per germline. Here the CDR3 reads CASSLAGCEQYF. CDR3 DNA: TGTGCCAGCAGCTTAGCGGGCTGCGAGCAGTACTTC. Full variable domain (rest looked up from reference TRBV7-2 and TRBJ2-7): GAGVSQSPSNKVTEKGKDVELRCDPISGHTALYWYRQSLGQGLEFLIYFQGNSAPDKSGLPSDRFSAERTGGSVSTLTIQRTQQEDSAVYLCASSLAGCEQYFGPGTRLTVT.

This clonotype was counted a few times. The V gene is TRBV10-3, the J gene TRBJ2-6; D uncertain. The germline V gene has CDR1 ENHRY and CDR2 SYGVKD. The V end was cut by 1 base, the J end by 0 bases, with 1 base between. This CDR3 is 14 amino acids long. The CDR3 here is CAISEFSGANVLTF. CDR3 DNA: TGTGCCATCAGTGAGTTCTCTGGGGCCAACGTCCTGACTTTC.

This clonotype was seen a handful of times. The chain couples TRBV28 to TRBJ2-1, with a weak D call TRBD2 (7 bases). The CDR3 spans 13 residues. Germline CDR1 is MDHEN and CDR2 is SYDVKM. Trimming shortened V by 8 bases and J by 6 bases, and 14 bases separated the two germline ends. CDR3 amino acids: CASLRGGVNEQFF. CDR3 coding DNA: TGTGCCAGCCTTAGGGGGGGGGTCAATGAGCAGTTCTTC. Full variable domain (remainder filled in from reference TRBV28 and TRBJ2-1): DVKVTQSSRYLVKRTGEKVFLECVQDMDHENMFWYRQDPGLGLRLIYFSYDVKMKEKGDIPEGYSVSREKKERFSLILESASTNQTSMYLCASLRGGVNEQFFGPGTRLTVL.

This chain connects TRBV6-5 to TRBJ2-7; D may correspond to TRBD1 or TRBD2 (5 bases each). V lost 4 bases and J 4 bases, leaving 11 bases between the germline ends. The CDR3 extends over 13 amino acids. Germline loops: CDR1 MNHEY, CDR2 SVGAGI. Here the CDR3 DNA reads TGTGCCAGCAGTTGGGGACCCACTTACGAGCAGTACTTC. It is translated as CASSWGPTYEQYF.